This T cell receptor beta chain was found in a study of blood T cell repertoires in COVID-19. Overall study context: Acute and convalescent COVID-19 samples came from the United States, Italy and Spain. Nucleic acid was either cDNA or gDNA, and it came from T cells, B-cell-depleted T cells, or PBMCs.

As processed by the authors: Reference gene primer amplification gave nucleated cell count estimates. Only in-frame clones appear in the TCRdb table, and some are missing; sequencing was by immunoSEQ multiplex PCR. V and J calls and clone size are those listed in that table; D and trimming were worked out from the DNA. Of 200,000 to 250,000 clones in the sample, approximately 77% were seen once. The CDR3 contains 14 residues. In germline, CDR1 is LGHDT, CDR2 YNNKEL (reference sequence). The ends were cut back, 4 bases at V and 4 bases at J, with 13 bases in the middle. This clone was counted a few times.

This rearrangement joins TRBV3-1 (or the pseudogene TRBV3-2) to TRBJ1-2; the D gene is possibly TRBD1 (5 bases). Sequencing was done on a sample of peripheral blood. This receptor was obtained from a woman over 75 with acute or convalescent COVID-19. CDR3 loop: CASSPGRALYGYTF. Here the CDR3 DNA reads TGTGCCAGCAGCCCGGGCAGGGCTCTCTATGGCTACACCTTC.